This T cell receptor beta chain is from a study of cytomegalovirus exposure and HLA in healthy donors. Study-wide results and limits: Further analysis was carried out later, and it showed several of the most significant clusters appearing linked to common viral pathogens. The dataset shows that most TCR sequences were rare, while some public TCRs occurred in many donors. It was only CMV serostatus that was available as immune exposure information. Over 150 TCR beta chains were listed as cytomegalovirus-associated.

This PCR relied on a set of 60 Vbeta primers and 13 Jbeta primers. Here immunoSEQ multiplex PCR was the method, and the copy in TCRdb shows in-frame clones only, minus some. The sample yields about 77,000 clones, around 79% seen once. This clone appeared a few times. Its antigen is not identified. The sequenced material came from PBMCs. The receptor was derived from a man aged 40-49 years in good health and CMV-seronegative.

The CDR3 region has the DNA TGTGCCAGCAGCGGGACTGGCCTTAACACCGGGGAGCTGTTTTTT. Amino acids: CASSGTGLNTGELFF. The chain recombines TRBV7-2 with TRBJ2-2; D perhaps matches TRBD2 (6 bases). Germline lookup yields CDR1 SGHTA and CDR2 FQGNSA. With 5 bases removed from V and 2 bases from J, the gap between germline ends came to 12 bases. This CDR3 has 15 amino acids.